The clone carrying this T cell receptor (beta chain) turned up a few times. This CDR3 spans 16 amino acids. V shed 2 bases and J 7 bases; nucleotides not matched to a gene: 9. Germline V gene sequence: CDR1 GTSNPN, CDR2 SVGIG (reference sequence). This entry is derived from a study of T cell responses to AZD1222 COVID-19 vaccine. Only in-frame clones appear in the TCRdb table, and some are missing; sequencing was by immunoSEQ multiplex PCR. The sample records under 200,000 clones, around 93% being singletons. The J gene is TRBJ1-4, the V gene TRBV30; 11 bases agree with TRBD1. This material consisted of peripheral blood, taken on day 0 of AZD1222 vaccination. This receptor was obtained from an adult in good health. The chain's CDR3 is CAWSYLGTGGVEKLFF. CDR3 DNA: TGTGCCTGGAGTTATCTAGGGACAGGGGGGGTTGAAAAACTGTTTTTT.